The 17 T cell receptor beta chains below come from one sample, sequenced in a study of T-cell memory formation after mild COVID-19. Via MiXCR, TCRdb re-called the 5' RACE reads, giving one row per CDR3 protein. Here the sample spans under 150,000 distinct CDR3 sequences, around a fifth being singletons. Source material: PBMCs or a T cell subset sorted from them (not recorded which). These receptor sequences come from a young man who had mild COVID-19 (a few samples of this study predate the infection). Cell type and time point are not known.

The chain combines TRBV7-8 with TRBJ2-1; a possible D gene is TRBD2 (6 bases). CDR3 size: 16 residues. V lost 2 bases and J lost 3, with 14 bases in between. Germline-derived CDR1 and CDR2 are SGHVS and FQNEAQ. For the CDR3, the DNA is TGTGCCAGCAGCTTACGGGTTCAGGGAGGCTACAATGAGCAGTTCTTC. Amino acids: CASSLRVQGGYNEQFF.

This clonotype came up once. V and J are TRBV29-1 and TRBJ2-2, with a tentative D call TRBD1 (6 bases). The CDR3 covers 12 residues. V dropped 6 bases and J dropped 3 bases, with 8 bases sitting between them. Germline CDR1 is SQVTM and CDR2 is ANQGSEA. CDR3 in amino acids: CSVRGDTGELFF. The CDR3 nucleotides read TGCAGCGTCAGGGGAGACACCGGGGAGCTGTTTTTT.

This clonotype came up many times. The chain joins TRBV5-1 to TRBJ2-2; TRBD2 aligns across 10 bases. V was clipped by 7 bases and J by 0 bases; unmatched bases: 6. The CDR3 consists of 16 residues. In germline, CDR1 is SGHRS, CDR2 YFSETQ. Written as DNA, the CDR3 is TGCGCCAGCTGGGTCGGACTAGCGGCGAACACCGGGGAGCTGTTTTTT. Protein sequence: CASWVGLAANTGELFF.

This clonotype was seen only a few times. The CDR3 DNA is TGCGCCAGCAGCCAGGGTTGGGGGGGTAACAACGAGCAGTACGTC. Amino acid sequence: CASSQGWGGNNEQYV. This chain uses TRBV4-1 with TRBJ2-7, with 7 bases that match TRBD2. The germline V gene encodes CDR1 MGHRA and CDR2 YSYEKL. J lost 5 bases, V lost 3 bases, and 10 bases had no gene match. There are 15 residues in the CDR3.

The chain links TRBV23-1 to TRBJ2-1; possible D gene TRBD2, 6 bases. TRBV23-1 is an ORF; its function is uncertain. V lost 0 bases and J 5 bases, leaving 14 bases between the germline ends. This CDR3 is 16 amino acids long. The CDR3 bases are TGCGCCAGCAGTCAATCGCGGGACTTGGATCACAATGAGCAGTTCTTC. Its translation: CASSQSRDLDHNEQFF.

The chain links TRBV6-7 to TRBJ2-3; possible D gene TRBD2, 7 bases. TRBV6-7 carries the ORF label, with uncertain function. V shed 3 bases and J shed 2 bases, with 15 bases lying between them. The CDR3 runs 16 residues. The DNA of the CDR3 is TGTGCCAGCAGTTATGGGAGGGGGGGAACCACAGATACGCAGTATTTT. It codes for CASSYGRGGTTDTQYF.

This clonotype was observed a single time. The chain carries TRBV5-6 and TRBJ1-6; no definite D call. The CDR3 has 13 amino acids. The V end lost 3 bases, the J end lost 9 bases, and 10 bases lay between the germline ends. CDR1 is SGHDT and CDR2 is YYEEEE in the germline V gene. Written as DNA, the CDR3 is TGTGCCAGCAGCTCTTGGGCGAGTTCACCCCTCCACTTT. Translation: CASSSWASSPLHF.

This clonotype has only a few counts. The chain couples TRBV4-2 to TRBJ2-7; D gene unclear. Per germline, CDR1 LGHNA and CDR2 YNFKEQ. The CDR3 has 11 residues. V lost 3 bases and J lost 2, with 2 bases in between. The CDR3 DNA reads as TGTGCCAGCAGCCACGCCTACGAGCAGTACTTC. Its protein is CASSHAYEQYF.

This clonotype turned up a few times. J is TRBJ1-1 and V is TRBV7-2; 8 positions match TRBD1. Germline V gene lookup returns CDR1 SGHTA and CDR2 FQGNSA. With 3 bases clipped from V and 5 bases from J, the junction kept 8 bases outside the gene matches. The CDR3 has 15 amino acids. DNA of the CDR3: TGTGCCAGCAGCTTGGCCAGGGGGCATGGGACTGAAGCTTTCTTT. This translates into CASSLARGHGTEAFF.

This clonotype occurred a few times. This chain uses TRBV20-1 with TRBJ1-2; no reliable D call. Trimming took 0 bases from V and 8 from J, leaving 13 bases between them. Per germline, CDR1 DFQATT and CDR2 SNEGSKA (reference sequence). The CDR3 is 13 residues long. This CDR3 reads CSARDTQTVGYTF. Here the CDR3 DNA reads TGCAGTGCTAGAGACACTCAAACGGTGGGCTACACCTTC.

This clonotype was found a few times. V is TRBV5-1 and J is TRBJ1-1, with D tentatively TRBD1 (6 bases). Germline lookup yields CDR1 SGHRS and CDR2 YFSETQ. This CDR3 region has 19 residues. V was trimmed by 0 bases and J by 0 bases, leaving 21 bases between them. The CDR3 loop reads CASSLELWTALTLNTEAFF. The DNA for the CDR3 is TGCGCCAGCAGCTTGGAATTGTGGACAGCCCTCACGTTGAACACTGAAGCTTTCTTT. The whole variable domain, filled in from reference TRBV5-1 and TRBJ1-1, reads KAGVTQTPRYLIKTRGQQVTLSCSPISGHRSVSWYQQTPGQGLQFLFEYFSETQRNKGNFPGRFSGRQFSNSRSEMNVSTLELGDSALYLCASSLELWTALTLNTEAFFGQGTRLTVV.

This clonotype was recorded a few times. This chain joins TRBV4-3 and TRBJ1-2; D gene uncertain. The CDR3 contains 15 residues. Germline-derived CDR1 and CDR2 are LGHNA and YSLEER. V lost 0 bases and J lost 2, with 10 bases in between. CDR3 nucleotides: TGCGCCAGCAGCCAAGAAGTTGCAGAGAACTATGGCTACACCTTC. Translating gives CASSQEVAENYGYTF.

This chain links TRBV12-3 or TRBV12-4 with TRBJ2-3; D is possibly TRBD2 (6 bases). V was clipped by 5 bases and J by 2 bases, with 14 bases between them. The CDR3 is 15 residues long. The CDR3 coding sequence is TGTGCCAGCAGTCCCACCGGGGGTCTCACAGATACGCAGTATTTT. Protein: CASSPTGGLTDTQYF.

V gene TRBV6-5 combines with J gene TRBJ1-5; D is unclear. CDR3 length: 14 residues. Germline CDR1 is MNHEY and CDR2 is SVGAGI. Trimming took 0 bases from V and 9 from J, leaving 12 bases between them. CDR3 coding DNA: TGTGCCAGCAGTTACTCGAATGGTATTTCGCCCCAGCATTTT. Translated: CASSYSNGISPQHF.

CDR3 bases: TGTGCCAGCAGCTTATCGTGGGGGGACGAAAAACTGTTTTTT. Amino acid sequence: CASSLSWGDEKLFF. This chain connects TRBV7-2 to TRBJ1-4, with D tentatively TRBD1 (5 bases). CDR1 and CDR2 from the germline V gene are SGHTA and FQGNSA. The CDR3 runs to 14 residues. Trimming removed 2 bases from V and 8 bases from J, with 12 bases in between. Drawing the rest from reference TRBV7-2 and TRBJ1-4, the complete variable domain is GAGVSQSPSNKVTEKGKDVELRCDPISGHTALYWYRQSLGQGLEFLIYFQGNSAPDKSGLPSDRFSAERTGGSVSTLTIQRTQQEDSAVYLCASSLSWGDEKLFFGSGTQLSVL.

This chain joins TRBV5-1 and TRBJ2-3, with 10 bases fitting TRBD2. Trimming cost V 2 bases and J 5 bases; bases outside gene matches: 5. This CDR3 comprises 15 residues. CDR1 and CDR2 (germline): SGHRS, YFSETQ. The CDR3 sequence: CASSFASGGEDTQYF. For the CDR3, the DNA is TGCGCCAGCAGCTTCGCTAGCGGGGGTGAAGATACGCAGTATTTT.

This clonotype was seen at least ten times. The V gene is TRBV28, the J gene TRBJ1-1; D is uncertain. The CDR3 covers 14 residues. Germline V CDR1 and CDR2: MDHEN, SYDVKM. The V end was cut by 7 bases, the J end by 1 base, with 13 bases between. The CDR3 DNA follows: TGTGCCAGCACCCCGATGGGCTGGAACACTGAAGCTTTCTTT. As protein: CASTPMGWNTEAFF.